This TCR beta chain was obtained from a study of blood T cell repertoires in COVID-19. Study overall: The United States, Italy and Spain were the sources of the acute and convalescent COVID-19 samples. PBMCs, B-cell-depleted T cells, or T cells provided the cDNA or gDNA that made up the material.

In the original analysis: Amplification of reference gene primers was used by the study to estimate nucleated cell counts. Some clones are missing from TCRdb's copy, which holds only in-frame ones; the method was immunoSEQ multiplex PCR. The V and J calls and clone size were taken over from that table, and D and trimming were inferred from the DNA. The sample has around 200,000 clones; around 78% are singletons. The germline V gene has CDR1 MNHEY and CDR2 SVGAGI. This CDR3 region has 12 residues. V lost 8 bases and J 5 bases, leaving 12 bases between the germline ends. Material for sequencing was peripheral blood. This clonotype was sampled from an elderly woman with active or convalescent COVID-19. The J gene is TRBJ2-5, the V gene TRBV6-5, with D possibly being TRBD2 (5 bases). CDR3: CASSARGETQYF. Written as DNA, the CDR3 is TGTGCCAGCTCAGCCCGCGGGGAGACCCAGTACTTC.